One sample yielded the 12 T cell receptor beta chains listed below, sequenced in a study of identical twins. MiXCR was run by TCRdb on the 5' RACE reads, yielding one entry per CDR3 protein. The sample yields roughly 1,500,000 distinct CDR3 sequences, around 33% seen once. Sequences were obtained from cord blood. Every receptor here comes from a newborn girl in good health.

CDR3 DNA: TGTGCCAGCAGTTTTATTCTAGCCGGGACAGATACGCAGTATTTT. As protein: CASSFILAGTDTQYF. This chain uses TRBV27 with TRBJ2-3, with a tentative D call TRBD2 (5 bases). Germline loops: CDR1 MNHEY, CDR2 SMNVEV (reference sequence). This CDR3 region has 15 residues. The V end lost 3 bases, the J end lost 3 bases, and 13 bases lay between the germline ends.

This clonotype turned up a few times. V usage is TRBV5-1 and J usage is TRBJ2-3; 16 positions match TRBD2. The CDR3 extends over 18 amino acids. J lost 5 bases, V lost 4 bases, and 10 bases had no gene match. Germline V lookup: CDR1 SGHRS, CDR2 YFSETQ. CDR3 DNA sequence: TGCGCCAGCAGCACCCCGGGACTAGCGGGGGGGCGTGGAGATACGCAGTATTTT. As protein: CASSTPGLAGGRGDTQYF.

The rearrangement uses TRBV11-2 and TRBJ2-2; 10 nucleotides line up with TRBD2. The germline V gene has CDR1 SGHAT and CDR2 FQNNGV. This CDR3 region has 14 residues. V was clipped by 6 bases and J by 4 bases; unmatched bases: 2. The CDR3: CASRLAGFTGELFF. CDR3 in DNA: TGTGCCAGCAGACTAGCGGGGTTCACCGGGGAGCTGTTTTTT. Full variable domain (missing parts from reference TRBV11-2 and TRBJ2-2): EAGVAQSPRYKIIEKRQSVAFWCNPISGHATLYWYQQILGQGPKLLIQFQNNGVVDDSQLPKDRFSAERLKGVDSTLKIQPAKLEDSAVYLCASRLAGFTGELFFGEGSRLTVL.

In its sample, this clonotype was seen a few times. The CDR3 sequence is CASSVGVAGDHEQFF. CDR3 nucleotides: TGTGCCAGCAGCGTAGGGGTAGCGGGGGACCATGAGCAGTTCTTC. This rearrangement joins TRBV9 to TRBJ2-1, with 9 bases that match TRBD2. V was clipped by 0 bases and J by 8 bases; unmatched bases: 6. The CDR3 spans 15 residues. In germline, CDR1 is SGDLS, CDR2 YYNGEE.

The chain uses TRBV20-1 and TRBJ1-4; 8 positions match TRBD1. The CDR3 contains 17 residues. V lost 5 bases and J lost 1; bases outside the gene matches: 12. Germline loops: CDR1 DFQATT, CDR2 SNEGSKA (reference sequence). The DNA of the CDR3 is TGCAGTGCTCCTAACCGAGGACAGGGAGGAACTAATGAAAAACTGTTTTTT. Protein sequence: CSAPNRGQGGTNEKLFF.

The sample holds a few counts of this clonotype. This chain connects TRBV6-5 to TRBJ2-7; TRBD2 matches 11 bases. V was pared by 2 bases and J by 7 bases, with 10 bases of the junction left unmatched. The CDR3 extends over 16 amino acids. Per the germline V gene, CDR1 is MNHEY and CDR2 is SVGAGI. The CDR3 coding sequence is TGTGCCAGCAGTTACCCGTGTAGCGGGGGGGCGGATGAGCAGTACTTC. Its protein product is CASSYPCSGGADEQYF.

CDR3 nucleotides: TGTGCCAGCAGTGAAGGGGCAGGGGCCGAGCAGTACTTC. Translation: CASSEGAGAEQYF. The chain uses TRBV2 and TRBJ2-7, with D tentatively TRBD1 (6 bases). The CDR3 has 13 residues. V was pared by 1 base and J by 6 bases, with 10 bases between. Germline V lookup: CDR1 SNHLY, CDR2 FYNNEI.

This chain links TRBV5-1 with TRBJ2-5; D may be TRBD1 (5 bases). CDR3 length equals 15 residues. Germline CDR1 is SGHRS and CDR2 is YFSETQ. Between the trimmed V and J ends, which lost 0 bases and 5 bases, there was a span of 14 bases. CDR3 amino acids: CASSLETGLWETQYF. CDR3 bases: TGCGCCAGCAGCTTGGAAACAGGCCTTTGGGAGACCCAGTACTTC. Full variable domain (missing parts from reference TRBV5-1 and TRBJ2-5): KAGVTQTPRYLIKTRGQQVTLSCSPISGHRSVSWYQQTPGQGLQFLFEYFSETQRNKGNFPGRFSGRQFSNSRSEMNVSTLELGDSALYLCASSLETGLWETQYFGPGTRLLVL.

The genes are TRBV5-1 and TRBJ1-2, with D possibly being TRBD1 (5 bases). Germline V gives CDR1 SGHRS, CDR2 YFSETQ. Trimming took off 1 base at V and 5 bases at J, with 12 bases between the two ends. CDR3 length: 14 amino acids. The CDR3 loop is CASSLNGHKYGYTF. The DNA of the CDR3 is TGCGCCAGCAGCTTGAATGGACACAAGTATGGCTACACCTTC.

The rearrangement joins TRBV20-1 to TRBJ2-2; 7 nucleotides line up with TRBD1. This CDR3 has 16 amino acids. The V and J ends lost 4 bases and 1 base, in that order; junction bases with no gene match: 9. Germline CDR1 reads DFQATT; CDR2 reads SNEGSKA (reference sequence). The CDR3 spells CSANIKGTVNTGELFF. For the CDR3, the DNA is TGCAGTGCTAATATAAAAGGGACAGTGAACACCGGGGAGCTGTTTTTT.

This clonotype was picked up a small number of times. The chain joins TRBV7-9 to TRBJ2-3, with D unclear. Germline V gene lookup returns CDR1 SEHNR and CDR2 FQNEAQ (reference sequence). This CDR3 is 17 amino acids long. Trimming cost V 0 bases and J 2 bases, with 15 bases left between them. CDR3 coding DNA: TGTGCCAGCAGCTTAGCTAGAGGTACCCATTACACAGATACGCAGTATTTT. This translates into CASSLARGTHYTDTQYF. Full variable domain (outside the CDR3, taken from reference TRBV7-9 and TRBJ2-3): DTGVSQNPRHKITKRGQNVTFRCDPISEHNRLYWYRQTLGQGPEFLTYFQNEAQLEKSRLLSDRFSAERPKGSFSTLEIQRTEQGDSAMYLCASSLARGTHYTDTQYFGPGTRLTVL.

There are many counts of this clonotype. The CDR3 here is CASSVRDRVGYEQFF. Here the CDR3 DNA reads TGTGCCAGCAGCGTCCGGGACAGGGTAGGTTATGAGCAGTTCTTC. V is TRBV9 and J is TRBJ2-1; TRBD1 matches 9 bases. This CDR3 is built from 15 residues. V lost 2 bases and J lost 8; bases outside the gene matches: 8. Germline V gene lookup returns CDR1 SGDLS and CDR2 YYNGEE.